The subject of this entry is one T cell receptor (beta chain). Its antigen is still unknown. TCRdb keeps only in-frame clones here, not all; method: immunoSEQ multiplex PCR. The sample gives approximately 170,000 clones, roughly 92% of which show up once; roughly 5.6% is in the top ten. Germline CDR1 LGHDT, CDR2 YNNKEL (reference sequence). V lost 6 bases, J lost 3 bases, and 13 bases stayed unmatched. The CDR3 spans 16 residues. This specimen comes from a study of T cell responses to AZD1222 COVID-19 vaccine. Pooled in the analysis were second doses at about 4 or about 12 weeks. The study, taken as a whole, reports: Females made up more of the donors, who were largely white British, and clonal diversity may have come out too low.

This specimen consisted of peripheral blood, obtained 28 days after the second AZD1222 dose. The clonotype was recovered from an adult who received the AZD1222 COVID-19 vaccine. The V gene is TRBV3-1 (or the pseudogene TRBV3-2), the J gene TRBJ1-1, with TRBD1 matching 7 bases. CDR3 loop: CASRKEGEGADTEAFF. CDR3 nucleotides: TGTGCCAGCAGGAAAGAGGGAGAGGGGGCGGACACTGAAGCTTTCTTT.